These T cell receptor beta chains were read from a single sample in a study of CD8 T cells in ankylosing spondylitis. Using its own MiXCR run on the 5' RACE reads, TCRdb lists one record per CDR3 protein. The sample lists over 150,000 distinct CDR3 sequences, around 13% occurring once. The sample taken for sequencing was blood, either unsorted or a sorted T cell fraction (not recorded which). These receptors were obtained from a male donor with ankylosing spondylitis or in good health (not recorded which). CDR3s leave out the opening cysteine and the closing phenylalanine or tryptophan. Fields, in order: clone size, V gene, D gene, CDR3 length, CDR3 protein. The D gene is left open where the match is weak. Where a row states a size, it is once, few, many or the class of an expanded clone; other rows omit it.

clone size: few; V gene: TRBV5-1; D gene: -; CDR3 length: 12; CDR3 protein: ASSPRELEETQY
clone size: -; V gene: TRBV3-1; D gene: -; CDR3 length: 12; CDR3 protein: ASSHETVTDTQY
clone size: many; V gene: TRBV29-1; D gene: -; CDR3 length: 16; CDR3 protein: SVEDPQRQDPHTDTQY
clone size: many; V gene: TRBV20-1; D gene: -; CDR3 length: 11; CDR3 protein: SARARVGPEAF
clone size: -; V gene: TRBV9; D gene: -; CDR3 length: 10; CDR3 protein: ASSVDGTEAF
clone size: -; V gene: TRBV7-6; D gene: -; CDR3 length: 13; CDR3 protein: ASSLGGGSYNEQF
clone size: -; V gene: TRBV4-1; D gene: -; CDR3 length: 17; CDR3 protein: ASSQVAGQGRYSGNTIY
clone size: many; V gene: TRBV11-2; D gene: -; CDR3 length: 14; CDR3 protein: ASSPWERPNGGEQF
clone size: many; V gene: TRBV5-1; D gene: -; CDR3 length: 11; CDR3 protein: ASSSPGDTEAF
clone size: -; V gene: TRBV20-1; D gene: TRBD2; CDR3 length: 15; CDR3 protein: SALPGAGGPETGELF
clone size: -; V gene: TRBV11-2; D gene: TRBD2; CDR3 length: 16; CDR3 protein: ASSLVGGRGGADNEQF
clone size: -; V gene: TRBV7-8; D gene: TRBD1; CDR3 length: 13; CDR3 protein: ASSSPGGTGFEQY
clone size: many; V gene: TRBV11-2; D gene: -; CDR3 length: 13; CDR3 protein: ASSLGRGPTDTQY
clone size: -; V gene: TRBV5-1; D gene: -; CDR3 length: 11; CDR3 protein: ASSVLPYNEQF
clone size: many; V gene: TRBV5-1; D gene: TRBD1; CDR3 length: 16; CDR3 protein: ASSLGPSGQGAIDEQF
clone size: many; V gene: TRBV5-5; D gene: TRBD1; CDR3 length: 13; CDR3 protein: ASSWGTGGNQPQH
clone size: few; V gene: TRBV6-2/TRBV6-3; D gene: -; CDR3 length: 14; CDR3 protein: ASSPTPGTARETQY
clone size: many; V gene: TRBV12-3/TRBV12-4; D gene: -; CDR3 length: 11; CDR3 protein: ASSFLGAEEQY
clone size: few; V gene: TRBV12-5; D gene: -; CDR3 length: 14; CDR3 protein: ASASPLPQTYNEQF
clone size: -; V gene: TRBV20-1; D gene: -; CDR3 length: 10; CDR3 protein: SARDRGHEQF
clone size: few; V gene: TRBV5-1; D gene: -; CDR3 length: 13; CDR3 protein: ASSLNTDLQWEQF
clone size: few; V gene: TRBV27; D gene: -; CDR3 length: 13; CDR3 protein: ASSTHMILNTEAF
clone size: -; V gene: TRBV11-3; D gene: -; CDR3 length: 10; CDR3 protein: ASSEQGSEAF
clone size: -; V gene: TRBV11-2; D gene: TRBD2; CDR3 length: 14; CDR3 protein: ASSSTSVSSYNEQF
clone size: -; V gene: TRBV6-1; D gene: TRBD2; CDR3 length: 15; CDR3 protein: ASSQSSGGAFHNEQF
clone size: few; V gene: TRBV10-2; D gene: -; CDR3 length: 11; CDR3 protein: ASSVGLAQEQY
clone size: many; V gene: TRBV5-1; D gene: -; CDR3 length: 15; CDR3 protein: ASSLEGRGASYNEQF
clone size: -; V gene: TRBV7-2; D gene: -; CDR3 length: 13; CDR3 protein: ASSPIVLAKNIQY
clone size: few; V gene: TRBV4-1; D gene: -; CDR3 length: 14; CDR3 protein: ASSQAASSSSYEQY
clone size: many; V gene: TRBV29-1; D gene: -; CDR3 length: 13; CDR3 protein: SVRGMASLSHGYT
clone size: many; V gene: TRBV9; D gene: -; CDR3 length: 10; CDR3 protein: ARRQNPYEQY
clone size: few; V gene: TRBV27; D gene: TRBD2; CDR3 length: 11; CDR3 protein: ASSFSGAETQY
clone size: -; V gene: TRBV5-6; D gene: -; CDR3 length: 13; CDR3 protein: ASSPSGSGRETQY
clone size: few; V gene: TRBV4-1; D gene: -; CDR3 length: 13; CDR3 protein: ASSRLQGSSYEQY
clone size: medium-sized; V gene: TRBV5-1; D gene: -; CDR3 length: 11; CDR3 protein: ASSDSGLGEQF
clone size: -; V gene: TRBV3-1; D gene: -; CDR3 length: 10; CDR3 protein: ASSQDINEQY
clone size: few; V gene: TRBV29-1; D gene: -; CDR3 length: 11; CDR3 protein: SVSPGPVYEQY
clone size: -; V gene: TRBV7-8; D gene: TRBD1; CDR3 length: 11; CDR3 protein: ASSQPGQNEQF
clone size: -; V gene: TRBV7-8; D gene: -; CDR3 length: 11; CDR3 protein: ASSHQPTKPQY
clone size: -; V gene: TRBV20-1; D gene: -; CDR3 length: 14; CDR3 protein: CARASEAPGTDTQY
clone size: many; V gene: TRBV11-2; D gene: -; CDR3 length: 16; CDR3 protein: ASSFRWDLDSSNYGYT
clone size: -; V gene: TRBV5-4; D gene: TRBD2; CDR3 length: 16; CDR3 protein: ASSLDSRLAGDIDTQY